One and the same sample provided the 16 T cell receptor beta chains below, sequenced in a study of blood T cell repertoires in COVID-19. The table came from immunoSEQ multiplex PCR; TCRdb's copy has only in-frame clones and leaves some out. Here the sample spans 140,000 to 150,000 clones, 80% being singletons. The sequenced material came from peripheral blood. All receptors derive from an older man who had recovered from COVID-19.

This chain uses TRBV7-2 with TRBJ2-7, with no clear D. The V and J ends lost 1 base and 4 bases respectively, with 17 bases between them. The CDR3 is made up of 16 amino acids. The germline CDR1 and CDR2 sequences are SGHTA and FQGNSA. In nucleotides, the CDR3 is TGTGCCAGCAGCTTAGGGTACAGCCTACAGTTTTACGAGCAGTACTTC. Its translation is CASSLGYSLQFYEQYF.

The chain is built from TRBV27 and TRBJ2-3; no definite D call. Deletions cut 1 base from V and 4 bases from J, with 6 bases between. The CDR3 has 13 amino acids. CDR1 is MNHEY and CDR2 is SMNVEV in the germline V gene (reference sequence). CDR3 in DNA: TGTGCCAGCAGTTTATTGGAGCCAGATACGCAGTATTTT. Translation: CASSLLEPDTQYF.

The DNA of the CDR3 is TGTGCCAGCAGCCCCCGAGGGTTTGGCTACACCTTC. Its translation is CASSPRGFGYTF. The rearrangement joins TRBV11-2 to TRBJ1-2; D is ambiguous. This CDR3 contains 12 residues. Per germline, CDR1 SGHAT and CDR2 FQNNGV. The V and J ends lost 5 bases and 7 bases respectively, with 11 bases between them.

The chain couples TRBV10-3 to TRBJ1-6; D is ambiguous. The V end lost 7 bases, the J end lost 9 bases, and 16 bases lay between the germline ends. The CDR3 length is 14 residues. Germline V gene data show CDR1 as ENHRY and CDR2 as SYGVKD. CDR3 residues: CAIKAEGSTSPLHF. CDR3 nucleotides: TGTGCCATCAAGGCGGAGGGAAGCACTTCACCCCTCCACTTT.

The CDR3 nucleotides read TGCGCCAGCAGCGACTCGGCAGAGAACTACGAGCAGTACTTC. Protein: CASSDSAENYEQYF. V is TRBV5-1 and J is TRBJ2-7; D unresolved. Germline CDR1 and CDR2: SGHRS and YFSETQ. The ends were cut back, 4 bases at V and 3 bases at J, with 14 bases in the middle. The CDR3 is 14 residues long.

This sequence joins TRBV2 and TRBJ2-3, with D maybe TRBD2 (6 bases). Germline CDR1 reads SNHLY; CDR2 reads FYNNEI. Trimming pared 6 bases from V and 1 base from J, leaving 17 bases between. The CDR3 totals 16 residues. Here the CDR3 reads CASRKSRSSGTDTQYF. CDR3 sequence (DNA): TGTGCCAGCAGGAAGAGCCGGTCTAGCGGCACAGATACGCAGTATTTT.

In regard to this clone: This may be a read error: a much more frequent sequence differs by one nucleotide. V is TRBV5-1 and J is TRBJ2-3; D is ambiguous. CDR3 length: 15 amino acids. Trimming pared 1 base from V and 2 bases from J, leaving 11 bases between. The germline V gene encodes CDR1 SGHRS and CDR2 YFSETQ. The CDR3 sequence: CASSLTVGNTDTQYF. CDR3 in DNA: TGCGCCAGCAGCTTGACAGTAGGCAACACAGATACGCAGTATTTT.

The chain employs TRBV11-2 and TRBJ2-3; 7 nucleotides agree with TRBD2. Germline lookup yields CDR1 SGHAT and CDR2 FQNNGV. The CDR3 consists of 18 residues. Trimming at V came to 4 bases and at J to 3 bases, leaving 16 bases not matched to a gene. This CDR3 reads CASSSPPLSGVRTDTQYF. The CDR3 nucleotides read TGTGCCAGCAGCTCACCCCCTTTGAGCGGGGTCAGGACAGATACGCAGTATTTT.

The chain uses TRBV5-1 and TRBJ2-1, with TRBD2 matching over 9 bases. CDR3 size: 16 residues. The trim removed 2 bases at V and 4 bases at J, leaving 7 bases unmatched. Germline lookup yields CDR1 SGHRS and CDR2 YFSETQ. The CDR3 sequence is CASSFQTSGTYNEQFF. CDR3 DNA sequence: TGCGCCAGCAGCTTCCAGACTAGCGGAACTTACAATGAGCAGTTCTTC.

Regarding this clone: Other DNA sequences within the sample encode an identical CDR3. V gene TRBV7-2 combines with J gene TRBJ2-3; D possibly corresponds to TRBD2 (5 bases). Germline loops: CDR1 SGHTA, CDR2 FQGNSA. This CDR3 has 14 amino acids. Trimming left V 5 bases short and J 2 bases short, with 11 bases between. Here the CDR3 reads CASSPGTSTDTQYF. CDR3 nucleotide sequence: TGTGCCAGCAGCCCGGGAACTTCCACAGATACGCAGTATTTT.

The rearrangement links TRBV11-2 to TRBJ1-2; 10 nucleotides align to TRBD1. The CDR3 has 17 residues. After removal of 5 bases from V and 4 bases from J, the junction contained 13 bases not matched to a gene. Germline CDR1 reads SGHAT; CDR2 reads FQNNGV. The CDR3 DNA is TGTGCCAGCAGCCGTTTTGTGGGTGGACAGGGGGTCTATGGCTACACCTTC. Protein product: CASSRFVGGQGVYGYTF. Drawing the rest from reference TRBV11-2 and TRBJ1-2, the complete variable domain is EAGVAQSPRYKIIEKRQSVAFWCNPISGHATLYWYQQILGQGPKLLIQFQNNGVVDDSQLPKDRFSAERLKGVDSTLKIQPAKLEDSAVYLCASSRFVGGQGVYGYTFGSGTRLTVV.

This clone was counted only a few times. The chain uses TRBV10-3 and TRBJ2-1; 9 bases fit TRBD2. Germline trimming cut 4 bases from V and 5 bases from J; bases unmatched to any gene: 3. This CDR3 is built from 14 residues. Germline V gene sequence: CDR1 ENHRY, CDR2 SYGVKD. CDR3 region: CAISVSSGDNEQFF. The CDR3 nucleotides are TGTGCCATCAGTGTGTCTAGCGGGGACAATGAGCAGTTCTTC.

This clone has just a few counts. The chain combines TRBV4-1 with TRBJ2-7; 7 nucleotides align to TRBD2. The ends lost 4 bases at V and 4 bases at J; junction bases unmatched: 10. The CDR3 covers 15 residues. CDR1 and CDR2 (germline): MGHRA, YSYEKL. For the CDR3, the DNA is TGCGCCAGCAGCCGCGTCCTAGCGGATGAATACGAGCAGTACTTC. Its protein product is CASSRVLADEYEQYF.

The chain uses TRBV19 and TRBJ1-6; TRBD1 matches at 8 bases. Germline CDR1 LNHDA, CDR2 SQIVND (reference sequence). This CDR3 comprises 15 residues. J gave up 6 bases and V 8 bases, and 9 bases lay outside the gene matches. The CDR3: CASGKYRGFNSPLHF. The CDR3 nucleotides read TGTGCCAGTGGAAAGTACAGGGGGTTTAATTCACCCCTCCACTTT.

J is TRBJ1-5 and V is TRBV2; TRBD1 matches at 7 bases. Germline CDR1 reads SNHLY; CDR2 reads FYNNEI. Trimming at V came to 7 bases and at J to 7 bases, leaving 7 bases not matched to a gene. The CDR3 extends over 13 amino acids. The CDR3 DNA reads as TGTGCCAGCACGGAGGGGGCTGAGCAGCCCCAGCATTTT. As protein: CASTEGAEQPQHF.

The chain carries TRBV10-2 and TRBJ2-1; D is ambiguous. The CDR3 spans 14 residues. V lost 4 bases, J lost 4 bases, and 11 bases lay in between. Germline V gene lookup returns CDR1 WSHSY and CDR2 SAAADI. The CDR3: CASSVSPTYNEQFF. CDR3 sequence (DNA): TGCGCCAGCAGTGTTTCACCGACTTACAATGAGCAGTTCTTC.